This TCR beta chain came from a study of blood T cell repertoires in COVID-19. On the study more broadly: Samples of COVID-19 (acute and convalescent) were obtained from the United States, Italy and Spain. Sample material is recorded as cDNA or gDNA derived from T cells, B-cell-depleted T cells, or PBMCs.

Original processing notes: Counts of nucleated cells, estimated from reference gene primer amplification, were obtained. This table comes from immunoSEQ multiplex PCR, and its TCRdb copy is limited to in-frame clones, with some not included. Clone size and V and J calls were adopted from that table, with D and trimming inferred from the DNA. This sample has some 70,000 clones, with about 83% found just once. The sample was peripheral blood. The TCR was taken from a man of 80 years or more with acute or convalescent COVID-19.

CDR3 loop: CASSSLDGNNQPQHF. CDR3 bases: TGTGCCAGCAGTTCCTTGGACGGGAACAATCAGCCCCAGCATTTT. V and J are TRBV28 and TRBJ1-5; D not resolved. The CDR3 is 15 amino acids. Trimming shortened V by 4 bases and J by 3 bases, and 13 bases separated the two germline ends. Germline CDR1 reads MDHEN; CDR2 reads SYDVKM.